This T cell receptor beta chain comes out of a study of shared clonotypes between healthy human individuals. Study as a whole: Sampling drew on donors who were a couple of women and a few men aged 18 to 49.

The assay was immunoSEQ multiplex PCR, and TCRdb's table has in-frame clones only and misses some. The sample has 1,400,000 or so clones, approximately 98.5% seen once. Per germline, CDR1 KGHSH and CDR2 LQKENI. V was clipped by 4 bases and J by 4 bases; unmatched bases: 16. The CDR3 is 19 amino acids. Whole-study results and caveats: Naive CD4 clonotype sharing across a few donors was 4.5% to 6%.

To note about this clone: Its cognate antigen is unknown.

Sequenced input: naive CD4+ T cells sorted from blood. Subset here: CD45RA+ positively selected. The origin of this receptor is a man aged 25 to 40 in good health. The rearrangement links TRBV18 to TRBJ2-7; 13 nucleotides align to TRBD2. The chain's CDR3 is CASSQLTFTSGRASYEQYF. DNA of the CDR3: TGTGCCAGCTCACAACTTACCTTCACTAGCGGGAGGGCCTCTTACGAGCAGTACTTC.